This T cell receptor beta chain emerged from a study of CD8 T cells in ankylosing spondylitis. Study outcomes and limitations: For ankylosing spondylitis blood, a TCR beta motif of eight or nine highly homologous variants appeared characteristic.

TCRdb processed the 5' RACE reads anew with MiXCR; each CDR3 protein has one entry. Among around 220,000 distinct CDR3 sequences listed, 18% were seen once. This CDR3 is 14 amino acids long. Germline trimming cut 3 bases from V and 2 bases from J; bases unmatched to any gene: 3. Germline-derived CDR1 and CDR2 are ENHRY and SYGVKD. About this clonotype itself: The antigen is unknown. This may be a read error, as it is one base from a much larger clone.

V usage is TRBV10-3 and J usage is TRBJ2-7, with 8 positions matching TRBD2. The clonotype originates from a male donor with ankylosing spondylitis. Sample: blood, either unsorted or a sorted T cell fraction (not recorded which). In DNA form, the CDR3 reads TGTGCCATCAGTGATATTAGCGGGACCTACGAGCAGTACTTC. Amino acids: CAISDISGTYEQYF.